The rows below give T cell receptor beta chains drawn from one sample of a study of blood T cell repertoires in COVID-19. Only in-frame clones appear in the TCRdb table, and some are missing; sequencing was by immunoSEQ multiplex PCR. Here the sample spans 270,000 or so clones, about 89% being singletons. Sequencing input: peripheral blood. All receptors derive from a man aged 35 to 55 with active or convalescent COVID-19. Both conserved end residues are trimmed from each CDR3. Fields, in order: CDR3 protein, J gene, V gene.

ASHFGLAGGPESYEQY	TRBJ2-7	TRBV19
ASSVVGQPISGELF	TRBJ2-2	TRBV9
ASSLVEGQPQH	TRBJ1-5	TRBV11-1
ASSSAGTAQRNTEAF	TRBJ1-1	TRBV28
ATSRDLAYEQY	TRBJ2-7	TRBV15
ASSFFRADTQY	TRBJ2-3	TRBV12-3/TRBV12-4
ASSPIDRDGSPLH	TRBJ1-6	TRBV5-1
ASSQDSRGETQY	TRBJ2-5	TRBV4-2
ASRGISPNEQF	TRBJ2-1	TRBV10-2
ASSLSAGDNEQF	TRBJ2-1	TRBV3-1/TRBV3-2
ASRPHENTEAF	TRBJ1-1	TRBV28
ASSATGTGVLGTNEKLF	TRBJ1-4	TRBV7-9
ASNPTGTNEKLF	TRBJ1-4	TRBV5-1
ASSLEAGNYGYT	TRBJ1-2	TRBV5-1
ASQRGALEKLF	TRBJ1-4	TRBV5-1
ASSLALRAGGRTDTQY	TRBJ2-3	TRBV5-4
ASSSTKGSPLH	TRBJ1-6	TRBV7-9
ASSQHTGATEAF	TRBJ1-1	TRBV6-5
ATREAYEQY	TRBJ2-7	TRBV6-6
ASSRGRGGYEQY	TRBJ2-7	TRBV19
AWSVLGQALKTQY	TRBJ2-3	TRBV30
ASSPLSDTQY	TRBJ2-3	TRBV9
ASSENGRGYTEAF	TRBJ1-1	TRBV10-2
ASRALEANEQF	TRBJ2-1	TRBV6-5
ASSDLGNTIY	TRBJ1-3	TRBV25-1
AISESIGQNYGYT	TRBJ1-2	TRBV10-3
AKDKSYSYEQY	TRBJ2-7	TRBV7-5
SVDRGLNTGELF	TRBJ2-2	TRBV29-1
AISGSYGYT	TRBJ1-2	TRBV10-3
ASSFLLRNQPQH	TRBJ1-5	TRBV28
ASSQTFREAF	TRBJ1-1	TRBV23-1
ACGGGEAALTDTQY	TRBJ2-3	TRBV28
ASSILQGISTDTQY	TRBJ2-3	TRBV19
ASSGVGAF	TRBJ1-1	TRBV24-1
SVELGGRYEQY	TRBJ2-7	TRBV29-1
ASSVGGQSREKLF	TRBJ1-4	TRBV9
ASSQALGGGTNEKLF	TRBJ1-4	TRBV4-1
ASSSTGGWTNYGYT	TRBJ1-2	TRBV19
ASSFSPSNQPQH	TRBJ1-5	TRBV27
ASTTGFSTDTQY	TRBJ2-3	TRBV5-1
ASSVGLAGAATDTQY	TRBJ2-3	TRBV5-1
ATLDRESGVQY	TRBJ2-7	TRBV7-6
ASSLGSMPGQGTDTQY	TRBJ2-3	TRBV5-1
ASWGQGRENTEAF	TRBJ1-1	TRBV3-1/TRBV3-2
ASSLGNAGAYEQY	TRBJ2-7	TRBV7-9